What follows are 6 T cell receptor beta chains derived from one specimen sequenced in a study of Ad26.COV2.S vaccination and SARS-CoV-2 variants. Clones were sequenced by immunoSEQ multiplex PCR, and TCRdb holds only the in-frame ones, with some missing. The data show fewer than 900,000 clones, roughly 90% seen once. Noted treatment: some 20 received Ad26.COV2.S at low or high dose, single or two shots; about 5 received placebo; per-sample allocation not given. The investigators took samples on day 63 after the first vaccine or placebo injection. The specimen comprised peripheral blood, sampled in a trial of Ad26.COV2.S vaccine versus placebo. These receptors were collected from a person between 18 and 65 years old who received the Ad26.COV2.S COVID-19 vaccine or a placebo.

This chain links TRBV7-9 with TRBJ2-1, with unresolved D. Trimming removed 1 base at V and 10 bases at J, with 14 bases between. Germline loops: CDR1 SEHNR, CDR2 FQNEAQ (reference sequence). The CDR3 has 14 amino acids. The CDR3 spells CASSLGGNLREQFF. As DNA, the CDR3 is TGTGCCAGCAGCTTAGGGGGTAATCTGAGAGAGCAGTTCTTC.

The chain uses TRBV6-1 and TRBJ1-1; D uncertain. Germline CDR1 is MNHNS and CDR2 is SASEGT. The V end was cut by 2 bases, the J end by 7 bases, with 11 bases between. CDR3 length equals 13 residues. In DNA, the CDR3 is TGTGCCAGCAGTGAAAGCTGGAACGGTGAAGCTTTCTTT. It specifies CASSESWNGEAFF.

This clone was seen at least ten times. The DNA for the CDR3 is TGTGCCAGCAGCCCCGGGACCCGGGGGACTGAAGCTTTCTTT. This encodes CASSPGTRGTEAFF. The gene calls are TRBV13 and TRBJ1-1; a weak D match, TRBD1 (5 bases). This CDR3 contains 14 residues. With 5 bases removed from V and 5 bases from J, the gap between germline ends came to 15 bases. Germline CDR1 PRHDT, CDR2 FYEKMQ (reference sequence).

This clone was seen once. CDR3 sequence: CAWSVHLQNEQFF. The CDR3 bases are TGTGCCTGGAGTGTACATCTGCAAAATGAGCAGTTCTTC. The chain couples TRBV30 to TRBJ2-1, with D unclear. With 0 bases removed from V and 7 bases from J, the gap between germline ends came to 10 bases. Germline V gene data show CDR1 as GTSNPN and CDR2 as SVGIG (reference sequence). The CDR3 length is 13 residues.

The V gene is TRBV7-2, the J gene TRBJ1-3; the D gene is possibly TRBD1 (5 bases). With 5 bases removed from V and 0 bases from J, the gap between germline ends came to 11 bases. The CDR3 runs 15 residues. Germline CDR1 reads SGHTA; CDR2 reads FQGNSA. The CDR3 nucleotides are TGTGCCAGCAGCATATCGGGACTCTCTGGAAACACCATATATTTT. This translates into CASSISGLSGNTIYF.

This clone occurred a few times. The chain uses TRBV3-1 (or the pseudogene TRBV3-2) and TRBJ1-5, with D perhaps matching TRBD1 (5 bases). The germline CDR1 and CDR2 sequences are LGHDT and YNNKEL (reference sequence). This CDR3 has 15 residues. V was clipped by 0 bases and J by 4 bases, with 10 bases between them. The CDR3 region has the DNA TGTGCCAGCAGCCAAGAGAGGGGTTGGAATCAGCCCCAGCATTTT. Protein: CASSQERGWNQPQHF.